The rows below give T cell receptor beta chains drawn from one sample of a study of monozygotic twins with inflammatory bowel disease. TCRdb reprocessed the 5' RACE reads; each CDR3 protein has one entry and no DNA is given. The sample includes over 150,000 distinct CDR3 sequences. The sample comprised blood. The origin of the receptors is a human donor with ulcerative colitis or Crohn's disease, or a healthy co-twin of an affected twin (not recorded which). CDR3s include the opening cysteine and the closing phenylalanine or tryptophan. Each record gives: CDR3 protein, V gene, J gene.

CASSQDRGPMGTDTQYF	TRBV4-2	TRBJ2-3
CASSFLSGGGGNEQFF	TRBV5-1	TRBJ2-1
CASSIGMQETQYF	TRBV5-5	TRBJ2-5
CASSGDNQPQHF	TRBV19	TRBJ1-5
CASSGSGANVLTF	TRBV4-1	TRBJ2-6
CASSFNGRGSGELFF	TRBV5-1	TRBJ2-2
CATQFVEALSSYNEQFF	TRBV28	TRBJ2-1
CASNRGGTGNTIYF	TRBV13	TRBJ1-3
CASSVQGNEQFF	TRBV5-1	TRBJ2-1
CASSLVDRGTEAFF	TRBV5-1	TRBJ1-1
CASSPGQGSNYGYTF	TRBV4-3	TRBJ1-2
CASSLGTTDQPQHF	TRBV7-2	TRBJ1-5
CASSQGRRSHEQFF	TRBV4-3	TRBJ2-1
CSASSDRAKRTDTQYF	TRBV20-1	TRBJ2-3